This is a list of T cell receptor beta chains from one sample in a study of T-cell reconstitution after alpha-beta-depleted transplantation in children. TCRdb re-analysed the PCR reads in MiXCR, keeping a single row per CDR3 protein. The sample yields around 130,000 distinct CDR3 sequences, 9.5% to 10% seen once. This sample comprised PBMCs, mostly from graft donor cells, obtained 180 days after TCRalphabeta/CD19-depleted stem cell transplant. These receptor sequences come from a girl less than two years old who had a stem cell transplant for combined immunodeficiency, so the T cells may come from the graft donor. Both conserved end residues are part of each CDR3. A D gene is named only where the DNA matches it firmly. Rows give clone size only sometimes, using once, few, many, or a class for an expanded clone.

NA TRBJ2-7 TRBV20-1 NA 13 TGCAGTGCCCCAGGGACAAGATTAGGCGAGCAGTACTTC CSAPGTRLGEQYF
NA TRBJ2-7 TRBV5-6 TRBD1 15 TGTGCCAGCAGACTGGACAGGGCCGGTCCCTACGAGCAGTACTTC CASRLDRAGPYEQYF
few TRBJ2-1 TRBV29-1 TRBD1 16 TGCAGCGTTGTTGTCAGGGGCCGGGACAGTTACAATGAGCAGTTCTTC CSVVVRGRDSYNEQFF
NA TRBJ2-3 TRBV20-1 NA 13 TGCAGTGCCCGAGGAGGGCCCACAGATACGCAGTATTTT CSARGGPTDTQYF
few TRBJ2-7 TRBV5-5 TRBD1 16 TGTGCCAGCAGCTTGATCCCTCTAGACAGGGCCGACGAGCAGTACTTC CASSLIPLDRADEQYF
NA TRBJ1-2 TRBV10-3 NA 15 TGTGCCATCAGTGACCGACAGTTCCCCGGCGATGGCTACACCTTC CAISDRQFPGDGYTF
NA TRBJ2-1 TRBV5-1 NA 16 TGCGCCAGCAGCTTAGGTCAGGCGAGCTCCTACAATGAGCAGTTCTTC CASSLGQASSYNEQFF
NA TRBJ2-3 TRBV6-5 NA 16 TGTGCCAGCAGTTATGGACAGTTTTTTAGCACAGATACGCAGTATTTT CASSYGQFFSTDTQYF
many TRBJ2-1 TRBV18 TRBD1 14 TGTGCCAGCTCACCAGACAGGGGCTACAATGAGCAGTTCTTC CASSPDRGYNEQFF
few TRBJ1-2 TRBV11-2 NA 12 TGTGCCGTCCGGCAGGCCGACTATGGCTACACCTTC CAVRQADYGYTF
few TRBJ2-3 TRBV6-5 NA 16 TGTGCCAGCAGTTACTCCATTGTTGGGGCTACAGATACGCAGTATTTT CASSYSIVGATDTQYF
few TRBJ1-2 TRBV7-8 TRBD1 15 TGTGCCAGCAGCCCAACACAGGGGGCGCTTGGAGGCTACACCTTC CASSPTQGALGGYTF
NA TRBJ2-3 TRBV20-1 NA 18 TGCAGTGCTTTCTACACCCTGTCGCCAAAGGGGAGCACAGATACGCAGTATTTT CSAFYTLSPKGSTDTQYF
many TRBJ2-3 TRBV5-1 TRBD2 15 TGCGCCAGCAGCCGGACTAGCGGGGGGACAGATACGCAGTATTTT CASSRTSGGTDTQYF
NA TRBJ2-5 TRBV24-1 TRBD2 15 TGTGCCACCAGTGTGGCGGGAGGGCCGGGAGAGACCCAGTACTTC CATSVAGGPGETQYF
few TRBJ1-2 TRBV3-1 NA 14 TGTGCCAGCAGCCTCCGGGACGGACGTTATGGCTACACCTTC CASSLRDGRYGYTF
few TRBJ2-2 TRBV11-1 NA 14 TGTGCCAGCAGCTTAGGGGATCTGCCCCGGGAGCTGTTTTTT CASSLGDLPRELFF
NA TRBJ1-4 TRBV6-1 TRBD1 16 TGTGCCAGCAGTGACCTGGTGGGACAGGGAGATGAAAAACTGTTTTTT CASSDLVGQGDEKLFF
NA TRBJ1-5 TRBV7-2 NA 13 TGTGCCAGCAGCTTACGACAGGCTCAGCCCCAGCATTTT CASSLRQAQPQHF
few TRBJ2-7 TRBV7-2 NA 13 TGTGCCAGCAGCTTAGCGCCAGGCTACGAGCAGTACTTC CASSLAPGYEQYF
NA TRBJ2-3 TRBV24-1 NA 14 TGTGCCACCAGTGATTTAGGGCGCACAGATACGCAGTATTTT CATSDLGRTDTQYF
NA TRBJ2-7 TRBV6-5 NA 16 TGTGCCAGCAGTTACTCGGGCGGAAGGAGCTCCTACGAGCAGTACTTC CASSYSGGRSSYEQYF
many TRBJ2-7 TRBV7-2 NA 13 TGTGCCAGCAGCCGCTTTGGGTTCTACGAGCAGTACTTC CASSRFGFYEQYF
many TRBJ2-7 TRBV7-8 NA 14 TGTGCCAGCAGCTTAGTCAGCGCTAGCAACGAGCAGTACTTC CASSLVSASNEQYF
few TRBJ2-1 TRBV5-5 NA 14 TGTGCCAGCAGCCCAACATTCAGGGTCAATGAGCAGTTCTTC CASSPTFRVNEQFF
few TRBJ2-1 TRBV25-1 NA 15 TGTGCCAGCAGTGAATTGAGTCCCGCCGTCCATGAGCAGTTCTTC CASSELSPAVHEQFF
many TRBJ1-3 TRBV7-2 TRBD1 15 TGTGCCAGCAGCCCCCAGGGGGCTAGAGGAAACACCATATATTTT CASSPQGARGNTIYF
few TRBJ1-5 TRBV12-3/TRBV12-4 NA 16 TGTGCCAGCAGTTTTTTGGGGGCTGCGGGCAATCAGCCCCAGCATTTT CASSFLGAAGNQPQHF
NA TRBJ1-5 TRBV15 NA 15 TGTGCCACCAGCAGAGATCTCGGGATCGGTCAGCCCCAGCATTTT CATSRDLGIGQPQHF
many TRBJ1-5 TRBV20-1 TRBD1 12 TGCAGTGCTTGGACAGGGGACCGGCCCCAGCATTTT CSAWTGDRPQHF
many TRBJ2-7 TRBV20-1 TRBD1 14 TGCAGTGCTAGGAAGACAGGGCGCTCCTACGAGCAGTACTTC CSARKTGRSYEQYF
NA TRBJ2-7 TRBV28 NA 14 TGTGCCAGCAGTCTCTCCTGGCCTGGGGGCGAGCAGTACTTC CASSLSWPGGEQYF
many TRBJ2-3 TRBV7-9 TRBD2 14 TGTGCCAGCAGCCCCACCAGCGGGAGGGATACGCAGTATTTT CASSPTSGRDTQYF
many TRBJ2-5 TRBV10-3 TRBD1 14 TGTGCCAACCGGGACAGGGAGGGGCAAGAGACCCAGTACTTC CANRDREGQETQYF
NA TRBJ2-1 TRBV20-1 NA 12 TGCAGTGCTAGCGGGTCAAGTAATGAGCAGTTCTTC CSASGSSNEQFF
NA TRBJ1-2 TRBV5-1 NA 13 TGCGCCAGCAGCTTGGCCCAGGACTATGGCTACACCTTC CASSLAQDYGYTF
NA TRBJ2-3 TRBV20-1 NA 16 TGCAGTGCTGGACCGATCCGGTTGGGGCGAGCAGATACGCAGTATTTT CSAGPIRLGRADTQYF
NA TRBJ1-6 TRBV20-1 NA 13 TGCAGTGCTGGCTACGCCTATAATTCACCCCTCCACTTT CSAGYAYNSPLHF
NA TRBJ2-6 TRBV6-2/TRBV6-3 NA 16 TGTGCCAGCAGTTATGATCGACAGTCTGGGGCCAACGTCCTGACTTTC CASSYDRQSGANVLTF
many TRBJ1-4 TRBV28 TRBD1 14 TGTGCCAGCAGTTTCCACAGGGGAGGCGCCTCTGAGTTTTTT CASSFHRGGASEFF
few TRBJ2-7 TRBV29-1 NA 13 TGCAGCGTTGAAGTCCCGTATAGCTACGAGCAGTACTTC CSVEVPYSYEQYF
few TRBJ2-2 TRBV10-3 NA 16 TGTGCCATCGGGGGGGCGGGACAGATGAACACCGGGGAGCTGTTTTTT CAIGGAGQMNTGELFF
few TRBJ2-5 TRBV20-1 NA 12 TGCAGTGCTCGCAAGATGGAAGAGACCCAGTACTTC CSARKMEETQYF
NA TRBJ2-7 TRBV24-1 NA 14 TGTGCCACCAGTGACAAGGGACGGCCCTACGAGCAGTACTTC CATSDKGRPYEQYF
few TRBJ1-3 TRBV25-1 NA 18 TGTGCCAGCAGTGAATACCTCCCAGCGTCGATTTTAGGAAACACCATATATTTT CASSEYLPASILGNTIYF
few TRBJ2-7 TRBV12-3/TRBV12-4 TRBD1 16 TGTGCCAGCAGTTTAACGGGACAGGGAGGAAAAGACGAGCAGTACTTC CASSLTGQGGKDEQYF
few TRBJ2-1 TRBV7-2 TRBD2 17 TGTGCCAGCAGCCAAGATAGATTAGCGGGAGTCCGGCCAATTGAGTTCTTC CASSQDRLAGVRPIEFF
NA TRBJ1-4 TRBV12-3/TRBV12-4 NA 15 TGTGCCAGCAGTTTAGACAGTACTACTAATGAAAAACTGTTTTTT CASSLDSTTNEKLFF
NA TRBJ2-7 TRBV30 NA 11 TGTGCCTGCGCGGACCGGTACGAGCAGTACTTC CACADRYEQYF
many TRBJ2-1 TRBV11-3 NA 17 TGTGCCAGCAGCCCCGAGACTAGAGTTATCTCCTACAATGAGCAGTTCTTC CASSPETRVISYNEQFF
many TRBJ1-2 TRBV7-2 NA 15 TGTGCCAGCAGCTTAGATCGCGTGACAGCGTATGGCTACACCTTC CASSLDRVTAYGYTF
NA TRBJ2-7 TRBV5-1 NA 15 TGCGCCAGCAGCTTGGAACATGGGGCGCGCAACGAGCAGTACTTC CASSLEHGARNEQYF
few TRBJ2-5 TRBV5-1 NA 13 TGCGCCAGCAGCTTGGTCACAGGGGAGACCCAGTACTTC CASSLVTGETQYF